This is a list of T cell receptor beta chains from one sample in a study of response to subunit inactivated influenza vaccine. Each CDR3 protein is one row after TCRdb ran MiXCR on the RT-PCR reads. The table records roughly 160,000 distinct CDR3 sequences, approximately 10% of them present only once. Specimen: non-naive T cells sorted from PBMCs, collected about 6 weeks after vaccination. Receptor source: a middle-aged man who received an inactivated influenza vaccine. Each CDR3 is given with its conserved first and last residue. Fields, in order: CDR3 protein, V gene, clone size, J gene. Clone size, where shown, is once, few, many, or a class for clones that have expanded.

CASSQDRTGETQYF TRBV4-2 . TRBJ2-5
CASSQGLDRVYEQYF TRBV3-1 . TRBJ2-7
CAILGPANYGYTF TRBV10-3 few TRBJ1-2
CASSLSSEGQGKFF TRBV5-1 many TRBJ1-1
CASSNRARDLSSNQPQHF TRBV6-1 . TRBJ1-5
CSALRQGLQTQYF TRBV20-1 few TRBJ2-5
CASSQDYGIQYF TRBV14 . TRBJ2-4
CASSFRSSGANVLTF TRBV7-2 many TRBJ2-6
CASSQGGSSREQFF TRBV3-1 . TRBJ2-1
CASSQREDRGFNTEAFF TRBV7-9 . TRBJ1-1
CSALGQIQYEQYF TRBV20-1 . TRBJ2-7
CASSRPGLALYNEQFF TRBV2 . TRBJ2-1
CASSFGDGGYGYTF TRBV28 . TRBJ1-2
CASSSSSGGAYNEQFF TRBV7-8 many TRBJ2-1
CASSLGLGPSVDEQYF TRBV12-3/TRBV12-4 many TRBJ2-7
CASSEGRGDYNEQFF TRBV6-4 . TRBJ2-1
CASSYSGGQTQYF TRBV6-2/TRBV6-3 few TRBJ2-3
CASSQDLIAGGISTDTQYF TRBV4-1 many TRBJ2-3
CASSPPAGAKNIQYF TRBV7-2 . TRBJ2-4
CSLTDRVGEQYF TRBV20-1 few TRBJ2-7
CSARGRTSGDWYQETQYF TRBV20-1 . TRBJ2-5
CASSLVAGQIYEQYF TRBV5-5 . TRBJ2-7
CASSLRSGANVLTF TRBV7-6 many TRBJ2-6
CASSSAPQGRNSGANVLTF TRBV5-4 . TRBJ2-6
CASSGDRGNTIYF TRBV9 few TRBJ1-3
CASSQVLGGSSYEQYF TRBV14 few TRBJ2-7
CAISEEGNYGYTF TRBV10-3 many TRBJ1-2
CASLAENSYEQYF TRBV7-9 few TRBJ2-7
CASSYIAKNIQYF TRBV28 . TRBJ2-4
CASGGRFFGGRGGTQYF TRBV28 few TRBJ2-5
CASREQDGSYEQYF TRBV12-3/TRBV12-4 . TRBJ2-7
CASSPRAENTF TRBV7-9 few TRBJ1-2
CSARRGGFPAFF TRBV20-1 . TRBJ1-1
CASSFPSAGSSYNEQFF TRBV7-8 few TRBJ2-1
CASSLARQGSPLHF TRBV7-2 many TRBJ1-6
CASSLASGSYEQYF TRBV7-2 many TRBJ2-7
CAINREITTGELFF TRBV10-3 many TRBJ2-2
CSASRDTGNTIYF TRBV20-1 few TRBJ1-3
CATSRKTDSTDTQYF TRBV15 . TRBJ2-3
CASSEGQNTGELFF TRBV11-3 . TRBJ2-2
CASSQLLRGQGFGELFF TRBV4-1 many TRBJ2-2
CASSPPSSGGPDEQYF TRBV18 few TRBJ2-7
CASSPPMGETQYF TRBV18 many TRBJ2-5
CASSTTSGSRHEQYF TRBV7-2 few TRBJ2-7
CASSPPSGSRSSEQYF TRBV6-2/TRBV6-3 . TRBJ2-7
CSAPGGPNQPQHF TRBV20-1 . TRBJ1-5
CATLPHITQPQHF TRBV6-1 few TRBJ1-5
CATSLGANSGNTIYF TRBV10-3 . TRBJ1-3
CASSPDGANTGEQFF TRBV7-8 . TRBJ2-2
CSVDRPDRGSYNEQFF TRBV29-1 many TRBJ2-1
CASSVGTSGTDTQYF TRBV9 many TRBJ2-3
CASSRLRIQNTEAFF TRBV5-5 . TRBJ1-1
CASSLRSALREHEKLFF TRBV12-3/TRBV12-4 . TRBJ1-4
CSARDREREIEQYF TRBV20-1 . TRBJ2-7
CASSLFSGRKLTYEQYF TRBV28 many TRBJ2-7
CSARDHRGDQPQHF TRBV20-1 few TRBJ1-5
CASSQRSNYGYTF TRBV5-1 few TRBJ1-2
CASRQGSVTGELFF TRBV5-5 . TRBJ2-2
CSASGGAWYQETQYF TRBV20-1 . TRBJ2-5